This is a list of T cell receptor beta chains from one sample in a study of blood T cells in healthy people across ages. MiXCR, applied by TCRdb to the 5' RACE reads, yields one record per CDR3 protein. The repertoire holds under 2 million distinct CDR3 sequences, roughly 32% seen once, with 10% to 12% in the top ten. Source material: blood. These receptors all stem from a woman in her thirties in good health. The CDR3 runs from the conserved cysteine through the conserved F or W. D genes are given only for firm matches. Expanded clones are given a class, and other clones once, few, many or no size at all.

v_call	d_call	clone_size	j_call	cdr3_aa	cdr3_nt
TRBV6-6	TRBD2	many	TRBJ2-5	CASSYSAGTSEETQYF	TGTGCCAGCAGTTACTCAGCTGGGACTAGCGAAGAGACCCAGTACTTC
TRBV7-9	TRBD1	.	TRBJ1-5	CASSLAQGAHSQPQHF	TGTGCCAGCAGCTTAGCACAGGGGGCGCATTCCCAGCCCCAGCATTTT
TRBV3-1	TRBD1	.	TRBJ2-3	CASSHSDRVVTDTQYF	TGTGCCAGCAGCCATTCCGACAGGGTGGTGACAGATACGCAGTATTTT
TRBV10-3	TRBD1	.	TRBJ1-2	CAISGGQLSYGYTF	TGTGCCATCAGTGGGGGACAGCTCTCTTATGGCTACACCTTC
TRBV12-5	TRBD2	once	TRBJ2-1	CASGNYSGVSYNEQFF	TGCGCTAGTGGTAATTACAGCGGGGTTTCCTACAATGAGCAGTTCTTC
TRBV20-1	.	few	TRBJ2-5	CSWDTQETQYF	TGCAGTTGGGACACACAAGAGACCCAGTACTTC
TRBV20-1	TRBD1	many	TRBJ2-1	CSALPGTGSINEQFF	TGCAGTGCTCTCCCGGGGACAGGGAGTATAAATGAGCAGTTCTTC
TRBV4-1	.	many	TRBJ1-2	CASSHPGADYGYTF	TGCGCCAGCAGCCATCCCGGGGCGGACTATGGCTACACCTTC
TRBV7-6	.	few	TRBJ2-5	CASSASTGYTQETQYF	TGTGCCAGCAGCGCTTCGACAGGTTATACCCAAGAGACCCAGTACTTC
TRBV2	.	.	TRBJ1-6	CASSESGTVNNSPLHF	TGTGCCAGCAGCGAAAGTGGGACCGTGAATAATTCACCCCTCCACTTT
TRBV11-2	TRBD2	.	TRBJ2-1	CASSLVLTSGYNEQFF	TGTGCCAGCAGCTTAGTTTTGACTAGCGGCTACAATGAGCAGTTCTTC
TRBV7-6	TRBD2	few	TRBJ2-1	CASSPEVASGQEQFF	TGTGCCAGCAGCCCCGAAGTCGCTAGCGGCCAAGAGCAGTTCTTC
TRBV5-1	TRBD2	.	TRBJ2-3	CASSSFSSGGADTQYF	TGCGCCAGCAGCTCCTTCTCTAGCGGGGGGGCAGATACGCAGTATTTT
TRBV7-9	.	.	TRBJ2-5	CASSHLGRRGGGFQETQYF	TGTGCCAGCAGCCATCTGGGGCGGCGGGGAGGGGGATTCCAAGAGACCCAGTACTTC
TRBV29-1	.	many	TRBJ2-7	CSVERGDIPYEQYF	TGCAGCGTTGAGAGGGGGGATATTCCCTACGAGCAGTACTTC
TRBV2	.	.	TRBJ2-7	CASSKDGLTSYEQYF	TGTGCCAGCAGTAAGGACGGACTCACCTCCTACGAGCAGTACTTC
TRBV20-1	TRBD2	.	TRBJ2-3	CSAPGLAGGWSSTDTQYF	TGCAGTGCCCCGGGACTAGCGGGGGGCTGGTCTAGCACAGATACGCAGTATTTT
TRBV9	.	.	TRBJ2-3	CASSSHGGLIDTQYF	TGTGCCAGCAGCTCCCACGGGGGACTTATAGATACGCAGTATTTT
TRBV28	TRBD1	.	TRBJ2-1	CASSAGTARRNEQFF	TGTGCCAGCAGTGCAGGGACAGCCCGGAGGAATGAGCAGTTCTTC
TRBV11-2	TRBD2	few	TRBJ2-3	CASSVRGGLSDTQYF	TGTGCCAGCAGCGTGCGGGGGGGCCTATCAGATACGCAGTATTTT
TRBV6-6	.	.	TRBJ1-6	CASSGGGGDNSPLHF	TGTGCCAGCAGTGGCGGTGGAGGGGACAATTCACCCCTCCACTTT
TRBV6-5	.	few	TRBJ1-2	CASSYPGGYTF	TGTGCCAGCAGTTACCCCGGAGGCTACACCTTC
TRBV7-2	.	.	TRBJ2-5	CTSSLVPHETQYF	TGTACCAGCAGCTTAGTCCCCCATGAGACCCAGTACTTC
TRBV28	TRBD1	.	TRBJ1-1	CASRIPGQANTEAFF	TGTGCCAGCAGGATTCCGGGACAGGCGAACACTGAAGCTTTCTTT
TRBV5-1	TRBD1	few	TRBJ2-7	CASSLGGRDRGDEQYF	TGCGCCAGCAGCTTGGGAGGCCGGGACAGGGGGGACGAGCAGTACTTC
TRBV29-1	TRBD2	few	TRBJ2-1	CSGGTSGANEQFF	TGCAGCGGCGGGACTAGCGGGGCGAATGAGCAGTTCTTC
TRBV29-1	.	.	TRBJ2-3	CSVDQGRRDTQYF	TGCAGCGTTGACCAGGGGCGCAGAGATACGCAGTATTTT
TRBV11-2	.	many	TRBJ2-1	CASSLESRSEQFF	TGTGCCAGCAGCTTAGAGTCGCGCAGTGAGCAGTTCTTC
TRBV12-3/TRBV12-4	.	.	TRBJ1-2	CASSQTGSGVYGCTF	TGTGCCAGCAGTCAAACAGGGAGCGGGGTCTATGGCTGCACCTTC
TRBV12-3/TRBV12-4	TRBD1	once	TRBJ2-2	CASKRTGGTGELFF	TGTGCCAGCAAAAGGACAGGGGGCACCGGGGAGCTGTTTTTT
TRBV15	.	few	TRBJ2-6	CATSRDGRVTHSGANVLTF	TGTGCCACCAGCAGAGATGGTCGGGTGACCCACTCTGGGGCCAACGTCCTGACTTTC
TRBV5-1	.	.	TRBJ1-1	CASSPSGLSTEAFF	TGCGCCAGCAGCCCTTCCGGACTGTCCACTGAAGCTTTCTTT
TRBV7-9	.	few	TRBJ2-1	CASSLKEKGYNEQFF	TGTGCCAGCAGCTTAAAGGAAAAAGGTTACAATGAGCAGTTCTTC
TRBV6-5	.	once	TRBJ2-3	CASSYSIRTAGDTQYF	TGTGCCAGCAGTTACTCGATCAGGACAGCCGGAGATACGCAGTATTTT
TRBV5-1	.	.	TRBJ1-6	CASSAYGGSNSPLHF	TGCGCCAGCAGCGCCTACGGGGGGTCCAATTCACCCCTCCACTTT
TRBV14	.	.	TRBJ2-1	CASSQDVSGGVYNEQFF	TGTGCCAGCAGCCAAGATGTGAGTGGAGGGGTCTACAATGAGCAGTTCTTC
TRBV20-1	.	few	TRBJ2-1	CSAKPLTHYNEQFF	TGCAGTGCCAAACCCCTAACCCATTACAATGAGCAGTTCTTC
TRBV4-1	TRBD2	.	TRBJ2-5	CASSQVLAGDIRQETQYF	TGCGCCAGCAGCCAAGTTTTGGCGGGAGATATCCGACAAGAGACCCAGTACTTC
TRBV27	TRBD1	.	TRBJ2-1	CASSDGDSYNEQFF	TGTGCCAGCAGTGACGGGGACAGCTACAATGAGCAGTTCTTC
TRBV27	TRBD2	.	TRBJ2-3	CASSSPLGTNPDTQYF	TGTGCCAGCAGTTCCCCCCTGGGGACTAATCCAGATACGCAGTATTTT
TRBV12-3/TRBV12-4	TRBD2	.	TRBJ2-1	CASSTQTSGGPNEQFF	TGTGCCAGCAGTACTCAGACTAGCGGGGGGCCCAATGAGCAGTTCTTC
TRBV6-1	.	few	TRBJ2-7	CASSDHGPYEQYF	TGTGCCAGCAGTGACCACGGTCCCTACGAGCAGTACTTC
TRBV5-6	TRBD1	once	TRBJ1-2	CASSSGPGQAYGYTF	TGTGCCAGCAGCTCTGGACCGGGACAGGCCTATGGCTACACCTTC
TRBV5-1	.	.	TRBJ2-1	CASSHRTGTYNEQFF	TGCGCCAGCAGCCACAGGACTGGAACTTACAATGAGCAGTTCTTC
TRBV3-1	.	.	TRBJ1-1	CATKKRGFHTEAFF	TGTGCCACCAAAAAGCGGGGTTTTCACACTGAAGCTTTCTTT
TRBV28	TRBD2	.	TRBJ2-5	CASSPLAGGQTRYF	TGTGCCAGCAGTCCCCTAGCGGGGGGTCAGACCCGGTACTTC
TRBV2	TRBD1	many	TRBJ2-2	CASSALGQGGELFF	TGTGCCAGCAGTGCTCTAGGACAGGGCGGGGAGCTGTTTTTT
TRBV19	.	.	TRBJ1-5	CASSIMGQPQHF	TGTGCCAGTAGTATTATGGGACAGCCCCAGCATTTT